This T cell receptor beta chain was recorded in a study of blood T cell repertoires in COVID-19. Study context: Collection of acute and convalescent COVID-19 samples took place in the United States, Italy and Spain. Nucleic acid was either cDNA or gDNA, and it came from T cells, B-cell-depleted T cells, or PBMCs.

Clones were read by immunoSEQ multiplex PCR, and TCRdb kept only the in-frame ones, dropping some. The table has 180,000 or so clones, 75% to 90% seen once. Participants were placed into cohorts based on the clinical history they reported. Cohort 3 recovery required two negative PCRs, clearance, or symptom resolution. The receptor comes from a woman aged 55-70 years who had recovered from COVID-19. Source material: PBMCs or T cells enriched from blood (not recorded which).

The CDR3 region is CASRGTSGAQETQYF. CDR3 DNA sequence: TGTGCCAGCCGGGGGACTAGCGGGGCCCAAGAGACCCAGTACTTC. V gene TRBV28 combines with J gene TRBJ2-5, with TRBD2 matching 13 bases. Germline V gene lookup returns CDR1 MDHEN and CDR2 SYDVKM. The CDR3 sequence is 15 residues long. V shed 8 bases and J 1 base; nucleotides not matched to a gene: 4.